Below, one T cell receptor beta chain is given with its context. This clone has more than one count but fewer than ten. The antigen this receptor binds is unknown. One base away there is no much larger clone; base qualities are not given. This record belongs to a study of cytotoxic CD8 clonotypes in ibrutinib-treated CLL (dated by TCRdb to the early 2020s). Study-level background: The cohort was composed of about 10 relapsed/refractory and fewer than 16 treatment-naive patients; IGHV unmutated status was identified in 17 patients. Every sample from remission and from progressive disease was obtained while the patients were still on ibrutinib. Cryopreserved peripheral blood mononuclear cells were obtained prior to treatment, at the time of response, and at either disease progression or sustained remission. The response samples were drawn at a median of roughly twelve months into treatment, with a range of roughly 6 to 36 months. Partial responses were observed in some 24 patients and complete responses in 2; after a median follow-up of around 68 months, remission was maintained in approximately 15 patients and progression was observed in roughly twelve. On average, each sample had some 250,000 productive templates and more than 75,000 productive rearrangements. Longitudinal samples were obtainable from about 30% of the roughly 86 participants in the trial.

A MiSeq instrument was used for deep resolution sequencing, which targeted depths ranging from 1 in 1 million up to 1 in 200,000 T cells, with coverage averaging 10x for each clonotype. The immunoSEQ hsTCRB Kit was used to generate TCR beta libraries. In the authors' own workflow: The data were analyzed with ImmunoSEQ Analyzer and ImmunoSEQ Data Assistant, and V, D and J gene assignments followed IMGT definitions. Clonality was computed as one minus normalized Shannon entropy of productive rearrangement frequencies, ranging from 0 to 1. Only overrepresented clonotypes making up at least 0.05% of each patient's repertoire were included in the public clonotype analysis. Approximately 13 age-matched healthy donor repertoires from immuneACCESS served as clonality controls. TCRdb mirrors the immuneACCESS table, restricted to in-frame sequences. Some clones are absent from its copies; in checked studies, under half trace to an unresolved V gene, and the reason for the others is unknown. V and J calls and clone size are those listed in that table; D and trimming were worked out from the DNA. The sample includes roughly 220,000 clones, with more than 65% observed a single time. The leading ten clones occupy roughly 5.8% of the sample.

V is pruned by 8 bases and J by 6 bases, leaving 8 bases of the junction without a gene match. The CDR3 numbers 12 residues from cysteine through phenylalanine. Only the CDR3 part of the read is kept: 36 bases, read in frame from the first base. CDR1 is given as GTSNPN and CDR2 as SVGIG, both from the germline V gene (reference sequence). General study outcomes and caveats: Clonality rose at ibrutinib response, remained stable during sustained remission, and dropped back toward baseline at progression. Baseline clonality exceeded that of age-matched healthy donors and correlated strongly with circulating CD8+ T-cell counts. Public clonotypes were found to be uncommon and were observed to contract or remain stable during treatment; the increase in clonality was shown to reflect expansion of private clonotypes at ibrutinib response. Sampling times were not matched between patients in sustained remission and patients whose disease was progressing, and lymph node repertoires were not examined.

The time point label, read with the paper, signifies: approximately twelve months on ibrutinib. Roughly 2.2 micrograms of genomic DNA were extracted from cryopreserved PBMCs for TCR beta library preparation. Longitudinal blood samples from CLL patients on ibrutinib monotherapy were analyzed using high-throughput TCR beta sequencing. The patients took part in an open-label, single-center phase 2 trial of ibrutinib monotherapy. The V gene is TRBV30 and the J gene is TRBJ1-2, and 8 bases in between align with TRBD1. The TCR comes from a human donor with chronic lymphocytic leukemia. This specimen was PBMCs, taken after 12 months of ibrutinib treatment. The CDR3 reads as follows: CALRTGWNGYTF. In nucleotide form, the sequence is TGTGCCCTCCGGACAGGGTGGAATGGCTACACCTTC.